This T cell receptor beta chain was sequenced in a study of lymphopenia after photon versus proton radiotherapy. Generated by immunoSEQ multiplex PCR, the TCRdb table keeps only in-frame clones and is missing some. This table holds about 55,000 clones, approximately 88% found once. The germline V and J ends were trimmed by 3 bases and 10 bases, with 12 bases remaining between them. The CDR3 consists of 12 residues. CDR1 and CDR2 from the germline V gene are SGHTA and FQGNSA. The genes are TRBV7-2 and TRBJ1-1, with no clear D. Sequenced here: peripheral blood, sampled from a patient treated with proton-based radiotherapy. The TCR comes from a man between 60 and 75 years old with pancreatic cancer. CDR3 DNA: TGTGCCAGCAGCTTGCAAAGGGTGGGAGCTTTCTTT. It translates to CASSLQRVGAFF.